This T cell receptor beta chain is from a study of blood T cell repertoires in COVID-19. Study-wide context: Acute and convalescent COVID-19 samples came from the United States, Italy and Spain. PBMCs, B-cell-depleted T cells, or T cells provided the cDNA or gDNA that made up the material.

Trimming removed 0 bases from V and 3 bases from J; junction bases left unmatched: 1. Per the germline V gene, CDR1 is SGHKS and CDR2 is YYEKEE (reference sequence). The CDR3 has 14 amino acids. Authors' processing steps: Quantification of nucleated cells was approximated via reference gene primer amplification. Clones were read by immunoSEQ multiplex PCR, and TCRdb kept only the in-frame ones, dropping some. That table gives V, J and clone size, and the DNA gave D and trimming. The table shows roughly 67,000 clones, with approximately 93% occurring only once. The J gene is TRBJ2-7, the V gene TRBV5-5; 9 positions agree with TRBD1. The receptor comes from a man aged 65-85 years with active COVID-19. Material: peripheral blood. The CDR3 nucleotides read TGTGCCAGCAGCTTGGGACAGGGGGGCTACGAGCAGTACTTC. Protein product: CASSLGQGGYEQYF.